This T cell receptor beta chain was captured in a study of blood T cell repertoires in COVID-19. The data were produced by immunoSEQ multiplex PCR, yet TCRdb's version contains in-frame clones alone and is incomplete. There are hundreds of thousands of clones in the sample; about four fifths occur only once, and about 5% lies in the top ten. Membership in each cohort depended on participant-reported clinical history. The V gene end was trimmed by 0 bases and the J gene end by 0 bases; junction bases not matched to a gene: 10. The CDR3 is 18 residues long. Germline-derived CDR1 and CDR2 are SGDLS and YYNGEE.

V gene TRBV9 combines with J gene TRBJ2-3; 7 bases are a match to TRBD2. The receptor comes from a man in his forties or fifties who had been exposed to COVID-19. Sequencing was performed on PBMCs or T cells enriched from blood (not recorded which). This CDR3 is CASSVGGGAGISTDTQYF. The CDR3 DNA reads as TGTGCCAGCAGCGTAGGGGGTGGAGCGGGAATAAGCACAGATACGCAGTATTTT.